This passage covers 16 T cell receptor beta chains from one sample sequenced in a study of blood T cell repertoires in COVID-19. Produced via immunoSEQ multiplex PCR; TCRdb's table is partial and in-frame only. The repertoire holds roughly 230,000 clones, around 81% seen once, with 4.4% in the top ten. Sequencing used peripheral blood. All receptors come from a man aged 45-65 years with active or convalescent COVID-19.

The chain couples TRBV6-5 to TRBJ2-1, with D perhaps matching TRBD2 (6 bases). The CDR3 extends over 15 amino acids. In germline, CDR1 is MNHEY, CDR2 SVGAGI. V was trimmed by 6 bases and J by 7 bases, leaving 19 bases between them. CDR3 loop: CASRRSAGGVNEQFF. In DNA form, the CDR3 reads TGTGCCAGCAGACGTTCGGCCGGGGGAGTGAATGAGCAGTTCTTC.

This chain connects TRBV6-5 to TRBJ2-5; TRBD1 matches 7 bases. The V and J ends lost 7 bases and 2 bases, in that order; junction bases with no gene match: 7. The germline V gene encodes CDR1 MNHEY and CDR2 SVGAGI. CDR3 length equals 14 residues. CDR3 nucleotide sequence: TGTGCCAGCACCCCTGGGGACAGACAAGAGACCCAGTACTTC. The encoded protein is CASTPGDRQETQYF.

The V and J genes are TRBV30 and TRBJ1-2; D gene uncertain. The CDR3 totals 14 residues. V lost 4 bases, J lost 2 bases, and 14 bases lay in between. Germline V CDR1 and CDR2: GTSNPN, SVGIG (reference sequence). CDR3 residues: CAWTPLGGNYGYTF. The CDR3 DNA reads as TGTGCCTGGACGCCCCTCGGCGGGAACTATGGCTACACCTTC.

This sequence joins TRBV29-1 and TRBJ1-1, with D possibly TRBD1 on 5 matching bases. This CDR3 is 12 amino acids long. Trimming took off 4 bases at V and 2 bases at J, with 8 bases between the two ends. Germline V CDR1 and CDR2: SQVTM, ANQGSEA. In DNA, the CDR3 is TGCAGCGTTGGGACACACAACACTGAAGCTTTCTTT. Protein: CSVGTHNTEAFF.

This sequence joins TRBV7-3 and TRBJ2-3, with 7 positions matching TRBD2. The germline V gene has CDR1 SGHTA and CDR2 FQGTGA. The ends lost 5 bases at V and 4 bases at J; junction bases unmatched: 6. CDR3 length: 14 residues. In DNA, the CDR3 is TGTGCCAGCAGCCGCTGGGGGAGGGCAGATACGCAGTATTTT. It specifies CASSRWGRADTQYF.

This clone has a handful of counts. The chain couples TRBV25-1 to TRBJ2-2, with 10 nucleotides matching TRBD1. The CDR3 runs 15 residues. In germline, CDR1 is MGHDK, CDR2 SYGVNS. V lost 7 bases to trimming and J lost 3 bases; unmatched junction nucleotides: 5. The CDR3 region is CASTEGTGDTGELFF. CDR3 DNA sequence: TGTGCCAGCACCGAAGGGACAGGGGACACCGGGGAGCTGTTTTTT.

V is TRBV5-4 and J is TRBJ2-3, with 9 bases fitting TRBD2. This CDR3 is built from 16 residues. V shed 4 bases and J 3 bases; nucleotides not matched to a gene: 9. The germline gives CDR1 SGHNT, CDR2 YYREEE (reference sequence). The CDR3 protein is CASSPGRLAGTDTQYF. The CDR3, as DNA: TGTGCCAGCAGCCCCGGGCGGCTAGCGGGGACAGATACGCAGTATTTT.

This clone was counted only a few times. This chain joins TRBV30 and TRBJ1-1; tentatively, D is TRBD1 (5 bases). The CDR3 is made up of 14 amino acids. Germline lookup yields CDR1 GTSNPN and CDR2 SVGIG (reference sequence). This CDR3 is CAGMEGLDGTEAFF. CDR3 in DNA: TGTGCTGGGATGGAGGGGCTTGACGGCACTGAAGCTTTCTTT.

This chain uses TRBV2 with TRBJ1-1, with D hard to call. This CDR3 has 16 amino acids. V was cut by 10 bases and J by 1 base, with 22 bases left in between. Germline V CDR1 and CDR2: SNHLY, FYNNEI. Here the CDR3 reads CATFVIVAGKNTEAFF. In DNA, the CDR3 is TGTGCCACCTTCGTCATTGTGGCGGGGAAGAACACTGAAGCTTTCTTT.

The chain employs TRBV5-1 and TRBJ1-2, with 9 bases lining up with TRBD1. There are 13 residues in the CDR3. Germline V gives CDR1 SGHRS, CDR2 YFSETQ. V shed 3 bases and J 6 bases; nucleotides not matched to a gene: 3. CDR3 region: CASSSDRGDGYTF. CDR3 coding DNA: TGCGCCAGCAGCTCGGACAGGGGAGATGGCTACACCTTC.

This clone was observed a few times. The rearrangement uses TRBV4-1 and TRBJ2-4, with D perhaps TRBD2 (5 bases). The CDR3 loop spans 15 amino acids. V was trimmed by 3 bases and J by 0 bases, leaving 9 bases between them. In germline, CDR1 is MGHRA, CDR2 YSYEKL. The CDR3 reads CASSHPGLAKNIQYF. The CDR3 region has the DNA TGCGCCAGCAGCCACCCGGGGTTAGCCAAAAACATTCAGTACTTC.

The genes are TRBV5-1 and TRBJ2-1, with 8 bases matching TRBD1. The CDR3 is 14 residues long. Trimming at V came to 4 bases and at J to 9 bases, leaving 9 bases not matched to a gene. Germline V gene sequence: CDR1 SGHRS, CDR2 YFSETQ. For the CDR3, the DNA is TGCGCCAGCAGCCTAAACCTCCAGGGGGCTGAGCAGTTCTTC. It translates to CASSLNLQGAEQFF.

The J gene is TRBJ2-1, the V gene TRBV5-4, with 8 bases fitting TRBD2. The CDR3 is 16 residues long. In germline, CDR1 is SGHNT, CDR2 YYREEE (reference sequence). The V segment lost 4 bases and the J segment 0 bases; nucleotides outside the gene matches: 6. In DNA form, the CDR3 reads TGTGCCAGCAGCGGCGGGGGGATGAGCTCCTACAATGAGCAGTTCTTC. Protein sequence: CASSGGGMSSYNEQFF.

The genes are TRBV4-1 and TRBJ2-3; 14 bases map to TRBD2. Germline V gene lookup returns CDR1 MGHRA and CDR2 YSYEKL. Trimming removed 3 bases from V and 3 bases from J; junction bases left unmatched: 2. This CDR3 has 16 amino acids. The CDR3 DNA follows: TGCGCCAGCAGCCAGACTAGCGGGGGGGCAACAGATACGCAGTATTTT. Encoded protein: CASSQTSGGATDTQYF.

This clone was detected only once. V is TRBV7-2 and J is TRBJ1-6; a weak D match, TRBD1 (5 bases). The CDR3 is made up of 15 amino acids. V was cut by 1 base and J by 9 bases, with 13 bases left in between. Germline V CDR1 and CDR2: SGHTA, FQGNSA. The CDR3 is CASSLEPGSGSPLHF. CDR3 bases: TGTGCCAGCAGCTTAGAGCCAGGGTCTGGTTCACCCCTCCACTTT. Filled out from reference TRBV7-2 and TRBJ1-6, the complete variable domain reads GAGVSQSPSNKVTEKGKDVELRCDPISGHTALYWYRQSLGQGLEFLIYFQGNSAPDKSGLPSDRFSAERTGGSVSTLTIQRTQQEDSAVYLCASSLEPGSGSPLHFGNGTRLTVT.

The rearrangement joins TRBV10-3 to TRBJ2-7; a weak D match, TRBD1 (6 bases). Trimming took 3 bases from V and 7 from J, leaving 13 bases between them. CDR3 size: 13 residues. Germline lookup yields CDR1 ENHRY and CDR2 SYGVKD. The CDR3 DNA reads TGTGCCATCAGTGACGGACAGTGGAGAGAGCAGTACTTC. This encodes CAISDGQWREQYF.